These 18 T cell receptor beta chains originate from one sample sequenced in a study of shared clonotypes between healthy human individuals. The table came from immunoSEQ multiplex PCR; TCRdb's copy has only in-frame clones and leaves some out. The sample has approximately 620,000 clones, about 96% seen once; the top ten hold around 0.058%. Sequencing used naive CD4+ T cells sorted from blood. The subset: CD45RA+ positively selected. Every receptor here comes from a woman aged 25 to 39 in good health.

The chain joins TRBV4-2 to TRBJ1-2; D unclear. Trimming removed 0 bases from V and 3 bases from J, with 8 bases in between. Per germline, CDR1 LGHNA and CDR2 YNFKEQ. There are 14 residues in the CDR3. The chain's CDR3 is CASSQEGGDYGYTF. The DNA of the CDR3 is TGTGCCAGCAGCCAAGAGGGAGGTGACTATGGCTACACCTTC.

This sequence joins TRBV4-2 and TRBJ2-1, with TRBD2 matching over 10 bases. The V gene's germline CDR1 is LGHNA and CDR2 YNFKEQ. The CDR3 loop spans 17 amino acids. Trimming cost V 0 bases and J 4 bases; bases outside gene matches: 6. The CDR3 region is CASSQDRASGSYNEQFF. Written as DNA, the CDR3 is TGTGCCAGCAGCCAAGATAGAGCTAGCGGGAGTTACAATGAGCAGTTCTTC.

This chain joins TRBV28 and TRBJ1-6; D unresolved. Trimming took 1 base from V and 10 from J, leaving 5 bases between them. CDR3 size: 12 residues. Germline assignment: CDR1 MDHEN and CDR2 SYDVKM. CDR3 nucleotide sequence: TGTGCCAGCAGTTTATTGTCCTCACCCCTCCACTTT. Its protein product is CASSLLSSPLHF.

The count of this clone is one. The V gene is TRBV7-2, the J gene TRBJ1-1; D not certain. The germline CDR1 and CDR2 sequences are SGHTA and FQGNSA. The V gene lost 2 bases and the J gene lost 1 base, with 11 bases spanning the gap. This CDR3 has 15 amino acids. Here the CDR3 DNA reads TGTGCCAGCAGCTTAAGGCAGGCGAAGAACACTGAAGCTTTCTTT. As protein: CASSLRQAKNTEAFF.

This chain uses TRBV5-1 with TRBJ2-6; D perhaps matches TRBD1 (6 bases). V dropped 3 bases and J dropped 0 bases, with 10 bases sitting between them. From germline, CDR1 is SGHRS and CDR2 YFSETQ. The CDR3 spans 16 residues. The CDR3 is CASSSTGSSGANVLTF. DNA of the CDR3: TGCGCCAGCAGCTCTACAGGGAGCTCTGGGGCCAACGTCCTGACTTTC.

This clone was recorded only once. The V gene is TRBV5-5, the J gene TRBJ1-1, with unresolved D. The V end was cut by 2 bases, the J end by 1 base, with 6 bases between. CDR1 is SGHKS, CDR2 YYEKEE, per germline (reference sequence). CDR3 length: 13 residues. For the CDR3, the DNA is TGTGCCAGCAGCTTCGAACCGAACACTGAAGCTTTCTTT. Its translation is CASSFEPNTEAFF.

V is TRBV7-9 and J is TRBJ2-7; D possibly corresponds to TRBD1 (6 bases). The CDR3 spans 14 residues. Germline CDR1 SEHNR, CDR2 FQNEAQ (reference sequence). V gave up 5 bases and J gave up 4 bases, with 15 bases separating them. The CDR3 spells CASSLASGVYEQYF. CDR3 sequence (DNA): TGTGCCAGCAGCCTGGCTTCAGGGGTATACGAGCAGTACTTC.

The genes are TRBV10-3 and TRBJ1-1; 10 nucleotides match TRBD1. Germline V gives CDR1 ENHRY, CDR2 SYGVKD. J gave up 5 bases and V 5 bases, and 8 bases lay outside the gene matches. The CDR3 covers 15 residues. In nucleotides, the CDR3 is TGTGCCATCAGTCCGGGACAGGGGATGGTTACTGAAGCTTTCTTT. Translation gives CAISPGQGMVTEAFF.

V gene TRBV27 combines with J gene TRBJ2-3; D is tentatively TRBD1 or TRBD2 (7 bases each). The CDR3 has 15 residues. V shed 7 bases and J shed 4 bases, with 18 bases lying between them. From germline, CDR1 is MNHEY and CDR2 SMNVEV (reference sequence). As DNA, the CDR3 is TGTGCCAGCACCAGGGGGGAGGGCCCCGCAGATACGCAGTATTTT. This codes for CASTRGEGPADTQYF.

The gene calls are TRBV7-9 and TRBJ2-1; 11 bases align to TRBD1. V was clipped by 0 bases and J by 7 bases; unmatched bases: 5. Looked up from germline, CDR1 is SEHNR and CDR2 is FQNEAQ (reference sequence). The CDR3 totals 16 residues. The DNA of the CDR3 is TGTGCCAGCAGCTTAGCGGACAGGGGGCGTAGGAATGAGCAGTTCTTC. Translating gives CASSLADRGRRNEQFF.

The V call is TRBV19, the J call TRBJ1-3; a possible D gene is TRBD1 (6 bases). Trimming left V 6 bases short and J 2 bases short, with 11 bases between. CDR3 length equals 14 residues. The germline V gene encodes CDR1 LNHDA and CDR2 SQIVND (reference sequence). The DNA for the CDR3 is TGTGCCAGTAGCAAGACAGGCACTGGAAACACCATATATTTT. As protein: CASSKTGTGNTIYF.

The chain uses TRBV14 and TRBJ1-4; D uncertain. From germline, CDR1 is SGHDN and CDR2 FVKESK. With 2 bases removed from V and 0 bases from J, the gap between germline ends came to 13 bases. The CDR3 totals 17 residues. The CDR3 spells CASSQKSGLSTNEKLFF. In DNA, the CDR3 is TGTGCCAGCAGCCAAAAGTCAGGCCTCTCAACTAATGAAAAACTGTTTTTT.

V gene TRBV28 combines with J gene TRBJ1-4, with unresolved D. V gave up 6 bases and J gave up 0 bases, with 11 bases separating them. The CDR3 is 15 amino acids. Germline CDR1 MDHEN, CDR2 SYDVKM. CDR3 in DNA: TGTGCCAGCAGCCCCCTTCAAGCAACTAATGAAAAACTGTTTTTT. It encodes CASSPLQATNEKLFF.

In this sample, this clone turned up a few times. The chain carries TRBV28 and TRBJ2-7; TRBD1 matches at 9 bases. The CDR3 is 15 amino acids. Trimming took 2 bases from V and 5 from J; bases not matched to a gene: 7. Germline V gene data show CDR1 as MDHEN and CDR2 as SYDVKM. The CDR3 bases are TGTGCCAGCAGTTTAACGGGACAGGGTCGCCACGAGCAGTACTTC. It yields the protein CASSLTGQGRHEQYF.

J is TRBJ2-1 and V is TRBV6-5; D may match TRBD1 or TRBD2 (6 bases each). Trimming stripped 7 bases from V and 7 bases from J, with 11 bases between. This CDR3 has 12 residues. CDR1 is MNHEY, CDR2 SVGAGI, per germline. CDR3 bases: TGTGCCAGCAATAAAGGGGGGAATGAGCAGTTCTTC. This sequence encodes CASNKGGNEQFF.

The chain uses TRBV19 and TRBJ1-4, with D maybe TRBD1 (5 bases). V shed 1 base and J shed 13 bases, with 13 bases lying between them. CDR3 length: 13 amino acids. The germline V gene encodes CDR1 LNHDA and CDR2 SQIVND (reference sequence). In nucleotides, the CDR3 is TGTGCCAGTAGTATAGGCCTCCCAGGGATACTGTTTTTT. Protein product: CASSIGLPGILFF.

This chain links TRBV11-2 with TRBJ2-3, with TRBD2 matching 11 bases. This CDR3 has 17 amino acids. The V gene end was trimmed by 1 base and the J gene end by 4 bases; junction bases not matched to a gene: 7. Looked up from germline, CDR1 is SGHAT and CDR2 is FQNNGV. The CDR3 nucleotides are TGTGCCAGCAGCTTAGGAGTTACTAGCGGGAGATCAGATACGCAGTATTTT. It specifies CASSLGVTSGRSDTQYF.

The J gene is TRBJ1-2, the V gene TRBV7-2; D gene ambiguous. Trimming took off 1 base at V and 4 bases at J, with 13 bases between the two ends. CDR1 and CDR2 from the germline V gene are SGHTA and FQGNSA. This CDR3 has 15 residues. CDR3 sequence reads: CASSLDPRPGYGYTF. The CDR3 nucleotides are TGTGCCAGCAGCTTAGATCCCCGACCCGGCTATGGCTACACCTTC. Full variable domain (outside the CDR3, taken from reference TRBV7-2 and TRBJ1-2): GAGVSQSPSNKVTEKGKDVELRCDPISGHTALYWYRQSLGQGLEFLIYFQGNSAPDKSGLPSDRFSAERTGGSVSTLTIQRTQQEDSAVYLCASSLDPRPGYGYTFGSGTRLTVV.